This T cell receptor (beta chain) was found in a study of neurological immune-mediated disorders (dated by TCRdb to the late 2010s). A note on the overall study: Peripheral blood TCR-beta repertoires from HTLV-I-associated myelopathy (HAM/TSP) patients, multiple sclerosis patients and healthy controls were compared by UMI-based sequencing. The approximately 100 TCR-beta libraries included longitudinal samples, technical triplicates and paired sorted CD4+ and CD8+ T-cell subsets alongside PBMC samples. The cohort was made up of approximately 71 subjects, consisting of around 14 HAM/TSP patients, roughly 35 multiple sclerosis patients and around 20 healthy controls.

cDNA synthesis used template-switch 5'RACE with a primer carrying a 10-nucleotide random unique molecular identifier tagging each TCR transcript. Over 170 million TCR-beta sequences, covering 15-18 subjects, were produced in each sequencing run. The RNeasy kit was used for extraction of total RNA. The KAPA Real-time Library Amplification kit was used to amplify TCR-beta VDJ regions with primers for the TCR constant region and the 5'RACE anchor. Sample indexes and Illumina adaptors were added in a first PCR, and a second PCR then increased library yield. After Ampure bead purification, the TCR product of roughly 650 bp was size-selected on a 2% E-gel SizeSelection system. Before pooling, libraries had their quality checked on a Bioanalyzer, their concentration measured with Qubit, and their quantity determined with the Kapa Library Quantification kit. Libraries were sequenced paired-end 2 x 150 bp on an Illumina HiSeq 2500. To increase sequence diversity, about 25-31% phiX was spiked into each library pool. The original methods were these. The quality-filtered reads were processed with the UMI-based MiGEC pipeline, whose error correction step removed more than 85% of the raw TCR sequences. IMGT germline references were used for alignment of VDJ genes, and clonotypes were defined by a unique CDR3 amino acid sequence together with V-J genes. Clonal expansion, Shannon diversity, and CDR3 relatedness (CalcPairwiseDistances, ClusterSamples) were evaluated with VDJtools, and phylogenetic trees were built with CLCbio workbench. Using coefficient-of-variation modelling across technical triplicates, the study counted a clone as expanded if it had at least 8 unique UMIs. In-frame beta chains were kept once TCRdb had trimmed the public reads at Q25 with fastp and called clones with MiXCR. Every entry covers one CDR3 protein and lists the most common genes and DNA from its rows. The V and J calls shown here were made by TCRdb, not taken from the authors' results. A total of roughly 25,000 distinct CDR3 sequences appear in this sample, 6.5% to 8.5% of them only once. The top ten constitute 4% to 5.5% of the sample.

By share, this clonotype ranks as medium-sized (0.01 to 0.1%). The antigen it binds to is not known. Base quality data are lacking; no much larger clone is found one base away. Overall study results and their limits: TCR clonal expansion was highest in HAM/TSP patients and lowest in MS patients, with MS patients falling below even healthy controls. No identical CDR3 amino acid sequences were shared among expanded clones across subjects, suggesting private TCR-beta repertoires in all groups.

The healthy controls were volunteers from blood banks in Maryland, USA. Libraries from unsorted PBMCs were made from 2 million PBMCs kept in RNAlater at -80 degrees C until RNA extraction. Peripheral blood underwent Ficoll-Hypaque density gradient centrifugation to isolate PBMCs, which were then cryopreserved in liquid nitrogen. The TCR sequence derives from a woman in her 40s in good health. Sequencing used PBMCs.

The DNA reads as follows: TGCAGTGCTAGAGTAGGCGGGGCCGCCTACGAGCAGTACTTC. Its protein reads: CSARVGGAAYEQYF. Recombination connected TRBV20-1 to TRBJ2-7; a tentative D match to TRBD2 spans 6 bases. CDR1 and CDR2, looked up from the germline V gene (reference sequence), are DFQATT and SNEGSKA. From the cysteine up to the phenylalanine, the CDR3 has a length of 14 residues. The sequence is cut down to CDR3 DNA, 42 bases in frame from base 1. V drops 1 base and J drops 2 bases, leaving 12 bases in between.